This T cell receptor (beta chain) stems from a study of CD8 T cells in Susac syndrome. The RNA input was about 0.45 to 1 ug, and it was reverse transcribed with random hexamers. Amplification of TCR beta CDR3 was carried out by immunoSEQ multiplex PCR, which covered 54 Vbeta and 13 Jbeta segments. From the immunoSEQ multiplex PCR reads, TCRdb called clonotypes with MiXCR, one entry per CDR3 protein. The repertoire consists of more than 75,000 distinct CDR3 sequences, with 90% to 95% occurring once and the leading ten covering about 0.32%. Comment on this clonotype: Antigen: not known.

Findings and caveats of the study: The number of individuals included in the study's TCR sequencing and HLA analysis was acknowledged as relatively small.

The CDR3 totals 17 residues. Trimming at V came to 3 bases and at J to 5 bases, leaving 12 bases not matched to a gene. Germline V gene lookup returns CDR1 MNHEY and CDR2 SVGAGI. V gene TRBV6-5 combines with J gene TRBJ2-2; 7 nucleotides agree with TRBD1. The TCR originated in a human donor in good health. Sequencing used CD8+ T cells from PBMCs. Written as DNA, the CDR3 is TGTGCCAGCAGTTATGGCGAGGGGGCAATAGGAACCGGGGAGCTGTTTTTT. Amino acids: CASSYGEGAIGTGELFF.